Following are 30 T cell receptor beta chains from one sample sequenced in a study of response to subunit inactivated influenza vaccine. TCRdb reprocessed the RT-PCR reads via MiXCR and lists one record per CDR3 protein. The sample includes under 850,000 distinct CDR3 sequences, around 20% seen only once; the top ten take 9.5% to 13%. The specimen comprised PBMCs from blood, sampled roughly 5 days after vaccination. Receptor source: a man in his fifties or sixties who received an inactivated influenza vaccine.

This clonotype occurred a few times. The chain combines TRBV24-1 with TRBJ1-2; the match to TRBD1 covers 8 bases. From germline, CDR1 is KGHDR and CDR2 SFDVKD. The CDR3 extends over 14 amino acids. After removal of 4 bases from V and 8 bases from J, the junction contained 8 bases not matched to a gene. CDR3 sequence: CATSDRDRGWGYTF. CDR3 DNA sequence: TGTGCCACCAGTGACCGTGACAGGGGTTGGGGCTACACCTTC.

This chain connects TRBV7-9 to TRBJ2-1; TRBD2 might be the D (7 bases). Germline-derived CDR1 and CDR2 are SEHNR and FQNEAQ (reference sequence). The CDR3 is 14 residues long. Trimming cost V 7 bases and J 4 bases, with 14 bases left between them. The CDR3 nucleotides are TGTGCCAGCACTATAGGGGGGGTATACAATGAGCAGTTCTTC. The encoded protein is CASTIGGVYNEQFF. Full variable domain (outside the CDR3, taken from reference TRBV7-9 and TRBJ2-1): DTGVSQNPRHKITKRGQNVTFRCDPISEHNRLYWYRQTLGQGPEFLTYFQNEAQLEKSRLLSDRFSAERPKGSFSTLEIQRTEQGDSAMYLCASTIGGVYNEQFFGPGTRLTVL.

The J gene is TRBJ2-7, the V gene TRBV27, with D possibly TRBD2 on 6 matching bases. The CDR3 is 15 residues long. Germline CDR1 and CDR2: MNHEY and SMNVEV (reference sequence). Trimming cost V 3 bases and J 2 bases, with 14 bases left between them. The CDR3 DNA reads as TGTGCCAGCAGTTTCTCGGCGGGACCAGCCTACGAGCAGTACTTC. It specifies CASSFSAGPAYEQYF.

This clonotype has more than one count but fewer than ten. This sequence joins TRBV7-2 and TRBJ2-7, with D tentatively TRBD2 (6 bases). This CDR3 has 15 residues. The V gene's germline CDR1 is SGHTA and CDR2 FQGNSA. The V end was cut by 5 bases, the J end by 6 bases, with 20 bases between. The CDR3 DNA reads as TGTGCCAGCAGCCCATCCCCCGGGGGTTTGGGCGAGCAGTACTTC. It specifies CASSPSPGGLGEQYF.

This clonotype was detected a few times. V usage is TRBV20-1 and J usage is TRBJ2-1; no clear D gene. Trimming removed 3 bases from V and 1 base from J, with 7 bases in between. From germline, CDR1 is DFQATT and CDR2 SNEGSKA (reference sequence). This CDR3 is built from 13 residues. The CDR3 spells CSASMGSYNEQFF. CDR3 DNA: TGCAGTGCTAGTATGGGATCCTACAATGAGCAGTTCTTC.

A few counts support this clonotype. The chain employs TRBV27 and TRBJ2-5, with D possibly called TRBD1 or TRBD2 (5 bases each). This CDR3 has 13 amino acids. The V gene's germline CDR1 is MNHEY and CDR2 SMNVEV (reference sequence). Trimming shortened V by 5 bases and J by 5 bases, and 12 bases separated the two germline ends. This chain's CDR3 is CASSPSGTETQYF. The CDR3 region has the DNA TGTGCCAGCAGTCCCTCGGGGACGGAGACCCAGTACTTC.

In this sample, this clonotype turned up many times. The rearrangement joins TRBV6-5 to TRBJ2-5, with D hard to call. V was shortened by 2 bases and J by 1 base, with 14 bases between the two germline ends. Germline loops: CDR1 MNHEY, CDR2 SVGAGI. This CDR3 region has 16 residues. The CDR3 nucleotides read TGTGCCAGCAGTTACGCCTCCATGAACGGCCAAGAGACCCAGTACTTC. Its translation: CASSYASMNGQETQYF.

This clonotype has a handful of counts. The chain employs TRBV7-2 and TRBJ2-7; D might be TRBD1 (5 bases). This CDR3 spans 15 amino acids. CDR1 and CDR2 (germline): SGHTA, FQGNSA. The V end was cut by 2 bases, the J end by 0 bases, with 11 bases between. CDR3 coding DNA: TGTGCCAGCAGCTTAAAAGGGGTGAGCTCCTACGAGCAGTACTTC. Amino acids: CASSLKGVSSYEQYF.

V usage is TRBV24-1 and J usage is TRBJ2-5; 9 bases map to TRBD2. This CDR3 has 14 amino acids. After removal of 5 bases from V and 6 bases from J, the junction contained 6 bases not matched to a gene. Germline CDR1 KGHDR, CDR2 SFDVKD. The CDR3 DNA reads TGTGCCACCAGTGGGGGACTAGCAACGCAGACCCAGTACTTC. Residues: CATSGGLATQTQYF.

The gene calls are TRBV5-4 and TRBJ2-5; D is possibly TRBD1 or TRBD2 (6 bases each). Trimming removed 4 bases from V and 5 bases from J, with 15 bases in between. CDR3 length: 14 amino acids. Per the germline V gene, CDR1 is SGHNT and CDR2 is YYREEE (reference sequence). The DNA for the CDR3 is TGTGCCAGCAGCGGAGGGGGGTTTGGTGAGACCCAGTACTTC. It is translated as CASSGGGFGETQYF.

This rearrangement joins TRBV2 to TRBJ2-2, with D hard to call. Germline values: CDR1 SNHLY, CDR2 FYNNEI. The CDR3 has 15 amino acids. Trimming removed 6 bases from V and 6 bases from J, with 17 bases in between. The CDR3 DNA is TGTGCCAGCAGCCCAGAGACCACCCCCTCCGGGGAGCTGTTTTTT. Translated, it gives CASSPETTPSGELFF.

The chain is built from TRBV20-1 and TRBJ1-2, with 8 bases fitting TRBD1. The length of the CDR3 is 15 residues. In germline, CDR1 is DFQATT, CDR2 SNEGSKA (reference sequence). V trimming: 5 bases; J trimming: 8 bases; junction bases outside the gene matches: 16. CDR3 DNA: TGCAGTGCTGTTAGTGACAGGGGCTCCCTCGGGGGCTACACCTTC. Amino acid sequence: CSAVSDRGSLGGYTF.

V is TRBV20-1 and J is TRBJ1-1; D gene uncertain. Germline V CDR1 and CDR2: DFQATT, SNEGSKA (reference sequence). V was shortened by 2 bases and J by 4 bases, with 11 bases between the two germline ends. The CDR3 has 13 amino acids. DNA of the CDR3: TGCAGTGCTAGAAGTTCGGGGTCCACTGAAGCTTTCTTT. Residues: CSARSSGSTEAFF.

V gene TRBV27 combines with J gene TRBJ2-7, with TRBD1 identical over 7 bases. Germline lookup yields CDR1 MNHEY and CDR2 SMNVEV (reference sequence). V shed 5 bases, J shed 0 bases, and the junction held 7 bases outside the gene matches. There are 15 residues in the CDR3. This CDR3 is CASSRTGVSSYEQYF. For the CDR3, the DNA is TGTGCCAGCAGTCGAACAGGGGTATCCTCCTACGAGCAGTACTTC.

V usage is TRBV10-3 and J usage is TRBJ1-4, with TRBD1 as a possible D gene (6 bases). The CDR3 contains 13 residues. Germline loops: CDR1 ENHRY, CDR2 SYGVKD. V shed 10 bases and J shed 5 bases, with 14 bases lying between them. The CDR3 sequence is CASGNRENEKLFF. The CDR3 DNA reads as TGTGCCAGCGGGAACAGGGAAAATGAAAAACTGTTTTTT.

There are a few counts of this clonotype. The rearrangement joins TRBV6-2 or TRBV6-3 to TRBJ2-2, with 8 bases fitting TRBD1. This CDR3 is 17 amino acids long. V lost 2 bases to trimming and J lost 3 bases; unmatched junction nucleotides: 8. Germline loops: CDR1 MNHEY, CDR2 SVGEGT. This CDR3 is CASSYRTGTGDTGELFF. DNA of the CDR3: TGTGCCAGCAGTTACAGGACCGGGACAGGTGACACCGGGGAGCTGTTTTTT.

The chain is built from TRBV2 and TRBJ2-1, with 8 bases lining up with TRBD2. Trimming took 3 bases from V and 7 from J; bases not matched to a gene: 11. The CDR3 extends over 16 amino acids. CDR1 is SNHLY, CDR2 FYNNEI, per germline. The CDR3 nucleotides are TGTGCCAGCAGTGATTCCGGGAGGGCCGAGAAAAATGAGCAGTTCTTC. Translated: CASSDSGRAEKNEQFF.

This clonotype appeared many times. The gene calls are TRBV5-5 and TRBJ2-1, with a tentative D call TRBD1 (6 bases). V lost 10 bases to trimming and J lost 7 bases, with 9 bases between them. The CDR3 has 10 amino acids. Germline lookup yields CDR1 SGHKS and CDR2 YYEKEE (reference sequence). The CDR3: CADTGNEQFF. Here the CDR3 DNA reads TGTGCCGATACAGGGAATGAGCAGTTCTTC.

This clonotype was picked up a small number of times. The chain carries TRBV6-2 or TRBV6-3 and TRBJ2-7; D is unclear. V lost 2 bases to trimming and J lost 3 bases, with 14 bases between them. The length of the CDR3 is 15 residues. In germline, CDR1 is MNHEY, CDR2 SVGEGT. Here the CDR3 reads CASSYAAVGLYEQYF. CDR3 in DNA: TGTGCCAGCAGTTACGCGGCAGTTGGGCTCTACGAGCAGTACTTC.

V is TRBV6-2 or TRBV6-3 and J is TRBJ2-3; 7 bases agree with TRBD1. The CDR3 contains 14 residues. Per germline, CDR1 MNHEY and CDR2 SVGEGT. The V and J ends lost 6 bases and 4 bases, in that order; junction bases with no gene match: 7. The CDR3 DNA reads as TGTGCCAGCAGCGAACAGGGGAACGCAGATACGCAGTATTTT. Amino acid sequence: CASSEQGNADTQYF.

This clonotype was recorded a few times. The chain links TRBV7-2 to TRBJ1-5; D possibly corresponds to TRBD1 (5 bases). V was shortened by 5 bases and J by 0 bases, with 17 bases between the two germline ends. This CDR3 is 17 amino acids long. Germline CDR1 reads SGHTA; CDR2 reads FQGNSA. In nucleotides, the CDR3 is TGTGCCAGCAGCCGCGGGGTCGGGGGAAATAGCAATCAGCCCCAGCATTTT. Encoded protein: CASSRGVGGNSNQPQHF.

In this sample, this clonotype turned up many times. V and J are TRBV4-3 and TRBJ2-7, with TRBD2 matching 9 bases. Germline CDR1 reads LGHNA; CDR2 reads YSLEER. V lost 3 bases, J lost 4 bases, and 7 bases stayed unmatched. The CDR3 has 15 amino acids. The CDR3 sequence is CASSHRLAGRYEQYF. As DNA, the CDR3 is TGCGCCAGCAGCCATAGGCTAGCGGGGAGATACGAGCAGTACTTC.

This clonotype appeared a few times. The chain joins TRBV5-1 to TRBJ1-4, with unresolved D. This CDR3 is 14 amino acids long. Germline CDR1 and CDR2: SGHRS and YFSETQ. Between the trimmed V and J ends, which lost 2 bases and 8 bases, there was a span of 13 bases. The CDR3 coding sequence is TGCGCCAGCAGCTTCGGCCGGGAGGGCGAAAAACTGTTTTTT. Translating it yields CASSFGREGEKLFF.

The chain combines TRBV6-6 with TRBJ1-5; D possibly corresponds to TRBD1 (5 bases). The CDR3 has 13 residues. V lost 2 bases and J 11 bases, leaving 13 bases between the germline ends. Germline CDR1 reads MNHNY; CDR2 reads SVGAGI (reference sequence). For the CDR3, the DNA is TGTGCCAGCAGTTACGCGCCGGGGGTGGCCCAGCATTTT. It encodes CASSYAPGVAQHF.

This clonotype occurred a few times. This chain joins TRBV6-2 or TRBV6-3 and TRBJ2-6; D not certain. The CDR3 consists of 15 residues. Trimming pared 6 bases from V and 3 bases from J, leaving 12 bases between. The germline V gene has CDR1 MNHEY and CDR2 SVGEGT. CDR3 in DNA: TGTGCCAGCAGGGACCCACACCTTGGGGCCAACGTCCTGACTTTC. Its translation: CASRDPHLGANVLTF.

This clonotype was seen a few times. The CDR3 nucleotides read TGCGCCAGCACAATCCTATACAGCGATGGGTCCGGGGAGCTGTTTTTT. Protein sequence: CASTILYSDGSGELFF. The chain uses TRBV5-1 and TRBJ2-2, with D unclear. The CDR3 sequence is 16 residues long. Per germline, CDR1 SGHRS and CDR2 YFSETQ. V lost 6 bases to trimming and J lost 6 bases, with 21 bases between them.

The V and J genes are TRBV28 and TRBJ2-1, with 10 bases fitting TRBD1. From germline, CDR1 is MDHEN and CDR2 SYDVKM. With V trimmed by 5 bases and J by 3 bases, 7 bases remained unmatched. The CDR3 has 16 amino acids. The CDR3 DNA reads TGTGCCAGCAGTCCCGAGACAGGGGGCCTCTACAATGAGCAGTTCTTC. As protein: CASSPETGGLYNEQFF. The full variable domain, with the rest looked up from reference TRBV28 and TRBJ2-1, is DVKVTQSSRYLVKRTGEKVFLECVQDMDHENMFWYRQDPGLGLRLIYFSYDVKMKEKGDIPEGYSVSREKKERFSLILESASTNQTSMYLCASSPETGGLYNEQFFGPGTRLTVL.

V is TRBV9 and J is TRBJ2-5, with a tentative D call TRBD2 (5 bases). CDR3 length: 16 residues. Trimming took 0 bases from V and 2 from J, leaving 14 bases between them. The germline gives CDR1 SGDLS, CDR2 YYNGEE. CDR3 DNA sequence: TGTGCCAGCAGCGTAGGGGTAGCGACTCCTCAAGAGACCCAGTACTTC. Translation: CASSVGVATPQETQYF.

The V gene is TRBV4-3, the J gene TRBJ2-7; D may be TRBD1 (5 bases). V dropped 3 bases and J dropped 4 bases, with 19 bases sitting between them. Germline CDR1 and CDR2: LGHNA and YSLEER. This CDR3 has 16 amino acids. CDR3 DNA sequence: TGCGCCAGCAGCCAGGATCCCAGCAGTGGGGCTTACGAGCAGTACTTC. Its protein product is CASSQDPSSGAYEQYF.

This clonotype appeared many times. This sequence joins TRBV29-1 and TRBJ2-5; a weak D match, TRBD1 (5 bases). The CDR3 covers 13 residues. V lost 6 bases, J lost 2 bases, and 13 bases lay in between. Germline V gene sequence: CDR1 SQVTM, CDR2 ANQGSEA. DNA for the CDR3: TGCAGCGTCAGGGATAGAATACAAGAGACCCAGTACTTC. Protein: CSVRDRIQETQYF.